A single T cell receptor (beta chain) is shown here with its context. Antigen: not known. The data were produced by immunoSEQ multiplex PCR, yet TCRdb's version contains in-frame clones alone and is incomplete. This sample has 93,000 or so clones, with about 87% found just once. The entry originates in a study of T cell responses to AZD1222 COVID-19 vaccine. Study-wide results and limits: Dominant at 160-218 and 743-854, vaccine-associated CD4 TCRs also spanned spike. The reported proportion of spike-specific TCRs targeting unmutated variant regions was nearly half.

The sequencing here drew on peripheral blood, taken on day 0 of AZD1222 vaccination. The TCR sequence derives from an adult in good health.

CDR3 residues: CASSPMGYKETQYF. The CDR3 DNA sequence: TGTGCCAGCAGCCCTATGGGTTACAAAGAGACCCAGTACTTC. The chain recombines TRBV7-2 with TRBJ2-5; no definite D call. The length of the CDR3 is 14 residues. The V gene lost 5 bases and the J gene lost 3 bases, with 13 bases spanning the gap. Germline-derived CDR1 and CDR2 are SGHTA and FQGNSA.